The source of this T cell receptor beta chain is a study of blood T cells in healthy people across ages. Of note for this clonotype: Its matching antigen is unknown.

A sample-barcoded 5' primer and a J-beta primer mix were used in a second PCR of roughly 6 to 11 cycles. Researchers report that a template-switch adaptor with 12 random nucleotides tagged each cDNA molecule. TCRdb analysed the 5' RACE reads with MiXCR anew, one entry per CDR3 protein. Of roughly 2 million distinct CDR3 sequences in the sample, about 50% are singletons; the top ten hold around 2.1%. General study findings and limits: Any changes in expanded clonotypes were possibly confounded, as donor CMV status remained unknown. Older age went with lower TCR beta diversity per million T cells, in a roughly linear way.

The clonotype comes from a woman aged 40 to 55 in good health. Material: blood.

The CDR3 reads CASSCGGFAYNEQFF. Here the CDR3 DNA reads TGTGCCAGCAGTTGTGGGGGATTCGCCTACAATGAGCAGTTCTTC. The J gene is TRBJ2-1, the V gene TRBV12-3 or TRBV12-4; the D gene could be TRBD1 or TRBD2 (5 bases each). This CDR3 is built from 15 residues. Trimming stripped 4 bases from V and 2 bases from J, with 12 bases between.